This TCR beta chain was found in a study of T cells after posttransplantation cyclophosphamide. Cells defined as naive were viable CD3+CD4+ or CD3+CD8+ and CCR7+CD45RA+CD45RO-CD95-CD27+CD28+. Germline V gene lookup returns CDR1 LNHDA and CDR2 SQIVND (reference sequence). The CDR3 is 15 residues long. Trimming removed 4 bases from V and 3 bases from J; junction bases left unmatched: 1. General study findings and limits: After PTCy, TRB diversity resembled that of CNI/methotrexate controls. Donor-recipient repertoire similarity was low at 1-2 months, rising over year one. Skin or GI-infiltrating T cells shared few TRB sequences with blood.

Data came from immunoSEQ multiplex PCR; TCRdb stores just in-frame clones and leaves some out. The repertoire holds 20,000 to 25,000 clones, with around 97% as singletons. There are a few counts of this clone. What it binds is unknown. The genes are TRBV19 and TRBJ2-3; 13 bases line up with TRBD2. The sequence was collected from a man in his fifties in good health, CMV-negative, and a related stem cell transplant donor. Material: naive CD4+ T cells sorted from PBMCs. The CDR3 protein is CASSTLAGGTDTQYF. The CDR3 region has the DNA TGTGCCAGTAGTACACTAGCGGGAGGGACAGATACGCAGTATTTT.